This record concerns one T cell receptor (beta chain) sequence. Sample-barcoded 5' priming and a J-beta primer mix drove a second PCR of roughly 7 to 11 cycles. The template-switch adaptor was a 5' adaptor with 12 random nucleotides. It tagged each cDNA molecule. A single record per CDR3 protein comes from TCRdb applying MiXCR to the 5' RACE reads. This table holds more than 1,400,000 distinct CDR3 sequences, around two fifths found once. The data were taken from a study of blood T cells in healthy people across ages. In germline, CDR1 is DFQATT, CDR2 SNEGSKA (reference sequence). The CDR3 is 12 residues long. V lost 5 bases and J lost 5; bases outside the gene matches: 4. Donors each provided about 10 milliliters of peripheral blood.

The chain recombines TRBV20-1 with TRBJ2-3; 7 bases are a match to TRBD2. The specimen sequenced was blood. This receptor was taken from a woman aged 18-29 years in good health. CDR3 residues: CSAWDYQDTQYF. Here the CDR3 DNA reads TGCAGTGCTTGGGACTACCAAGATACGCAGTATTTT.